One T cell receptor (beta chain) is described in this entry. This sample is part of a study of blood T cell repertoires in COVID-19. Study summary: Researchers got acute and convalescent COVID-19 samples from the United States, Italy and Spain.

The V and J ends lost 7 bases and 7 bases respectively, with 17 bases between them. The CDR3 covers 13 residues. Germline V gene data show CDR1 as SQVTM and CDR2 as ANQGSEA. In the study's own analysis: Cell counts per sample came from amplifying reference gene primers. The table came from immunoSEQ multiplex PCR; TCRdb's copy has only in-frame clones and leaves some out. V and J calls and clone size follow that table, whereas D and trimming were derived from the DNA. The profile shows 170,000 or so clones, around 84% of them singletons. The source material was peripheral blood. This clonotype was obtained from a man between 40 and 49 years old with active or convalescent COVID-19. This chain connects TRBV29-1 to TRBJ1-5, with D hard to call. The CDR3 loop reads CSATSDTGQPQHF. The CDR3 DNA reads as TGCAGCGCTACCTCTGACACTGGCCAGCCCCAGCATTTT.